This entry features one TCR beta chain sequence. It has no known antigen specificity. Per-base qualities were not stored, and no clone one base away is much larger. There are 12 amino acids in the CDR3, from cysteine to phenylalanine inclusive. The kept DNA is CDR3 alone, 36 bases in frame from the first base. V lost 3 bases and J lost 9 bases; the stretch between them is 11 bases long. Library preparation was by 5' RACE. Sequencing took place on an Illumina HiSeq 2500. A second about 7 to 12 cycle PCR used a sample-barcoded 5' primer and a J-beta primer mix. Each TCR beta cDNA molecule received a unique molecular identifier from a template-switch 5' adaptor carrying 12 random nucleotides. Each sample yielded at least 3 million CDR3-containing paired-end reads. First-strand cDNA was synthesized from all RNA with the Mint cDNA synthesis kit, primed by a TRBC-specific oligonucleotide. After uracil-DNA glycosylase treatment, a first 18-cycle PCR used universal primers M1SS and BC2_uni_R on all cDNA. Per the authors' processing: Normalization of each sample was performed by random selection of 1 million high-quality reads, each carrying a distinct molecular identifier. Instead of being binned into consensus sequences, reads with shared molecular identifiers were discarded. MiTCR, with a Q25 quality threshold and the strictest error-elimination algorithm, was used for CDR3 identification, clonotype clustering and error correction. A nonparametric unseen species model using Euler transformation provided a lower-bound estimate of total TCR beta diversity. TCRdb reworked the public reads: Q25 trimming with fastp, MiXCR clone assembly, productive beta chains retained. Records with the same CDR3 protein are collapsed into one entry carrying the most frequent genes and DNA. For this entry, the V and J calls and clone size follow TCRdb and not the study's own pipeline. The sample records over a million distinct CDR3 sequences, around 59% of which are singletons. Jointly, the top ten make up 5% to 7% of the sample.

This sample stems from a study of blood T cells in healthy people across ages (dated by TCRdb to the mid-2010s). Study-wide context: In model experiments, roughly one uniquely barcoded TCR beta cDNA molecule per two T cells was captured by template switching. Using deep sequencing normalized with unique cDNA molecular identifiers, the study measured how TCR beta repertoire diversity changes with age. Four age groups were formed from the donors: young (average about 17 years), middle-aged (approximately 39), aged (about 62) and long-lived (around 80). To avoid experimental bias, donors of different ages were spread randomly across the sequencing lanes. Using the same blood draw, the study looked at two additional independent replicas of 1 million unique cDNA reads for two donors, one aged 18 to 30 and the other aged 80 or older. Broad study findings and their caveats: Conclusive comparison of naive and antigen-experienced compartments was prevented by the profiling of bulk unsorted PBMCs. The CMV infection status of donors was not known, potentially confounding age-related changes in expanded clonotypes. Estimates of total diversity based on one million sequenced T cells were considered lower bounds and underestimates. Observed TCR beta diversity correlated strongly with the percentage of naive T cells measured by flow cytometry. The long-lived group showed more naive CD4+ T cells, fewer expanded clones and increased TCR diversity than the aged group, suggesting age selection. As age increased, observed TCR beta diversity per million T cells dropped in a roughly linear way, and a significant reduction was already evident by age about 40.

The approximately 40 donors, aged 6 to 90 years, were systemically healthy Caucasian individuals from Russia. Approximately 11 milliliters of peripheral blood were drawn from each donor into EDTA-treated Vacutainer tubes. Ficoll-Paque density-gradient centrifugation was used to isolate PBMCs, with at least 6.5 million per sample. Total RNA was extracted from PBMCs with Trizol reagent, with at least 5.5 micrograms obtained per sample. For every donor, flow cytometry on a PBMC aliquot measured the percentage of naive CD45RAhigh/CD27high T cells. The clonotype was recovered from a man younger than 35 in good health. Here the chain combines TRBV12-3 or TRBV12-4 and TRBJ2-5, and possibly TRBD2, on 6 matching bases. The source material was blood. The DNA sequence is TGTGCCAGCAGTTTTGGCAGGAGGGCCCAGTACTTC. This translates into CASSFGRRAQYF.